Described below is a single T cell receptor beta chain sequence and its context. This record comes from a study of memory CD4+ T cells and cytomegalovirus serostatus. As processed by the authors: After removing out-of-frame reads, over 2 million distinct TCRbeta sequences remained. Clones were read by immunoSEQ multiplex PCR, and TCRdb kept only the in-frame ones, dropping some. The DNA was the basis for D and trimming; V, J and clone size are from that table. The repertoire holds some 59,000 clones, approximately 78% seen once, with about 1% in the top ten. The sort gate was single viable CD3+CD4+CD8-CD45RO+ cells for memory CD4+ T cells. Positive selection with CD4 microbeads enriched total CD4+ T cells. Input material: memory CD4+ T cells from blood. The sequence was obtained from an adult in good health and CMV-seronegative.

The CDR3 DNA is TGTGCCAGTAGTATACTGGCTTACAGCTCCTACGAGCAGTACTTC. Translating it yields CASSILAYSSYEQYF. The rearrangement uses TRBV19 and TRBJ2-7; D ambiguous. The CDR3 length is 15 residues. V was pared by 2 bases and J by 0 bases, with 11 bases between. The germline gives CDR1 LNHDA, CDR2 SQIVND (reference sequence).